This entry describes one T cell receptor (beta chain). Its antigen is still unknown. cDNA libraries for TCR beta contained unique molecular identifiers. TCRdb reprocessed the PCR reads via MiXCR and lists one record per CDR3 protein. The sample lists 650,000 to 850,000 distinct CDR3 sequences; about 53% were seen once. The source of the sample is a study of post-analysis software for immune sequencing data. Study as a whole: The patients showed relapsing-remitting, secondary progressive and progressive-relapsing multiple sclerosis courses. General study results and limits: Compared with controls, patients showed significantly lower normalized Chao1 diversity. Roughly 5 TRBV segments, TRBV5-6, TRBV5-1 and TRBV20-1 among them, were found more frequent in patients than controls.

Germline V CDR1 and CDR2: SEHNR, FQNEAQ (reference sequence). CDR3 length equals 13 residues. V lost 1 base and J 6 bases, leaving 10 bases between the germline ends. The sequenced material came from blood. The V gene is TRBV7-9, the J gene TRBJ2-7; tentatively, D is TRBD1 (6 bases). This receptor was taken from a girl aged 5-17 years with multiple sclerosis. The DNA of the CDR3 is TGTGCCAGCAGCTTAGACAGGGAAGTCGAGCAGTACTTC. Residues: CASSLDREVEQYF. Using reference TRBV7-9 and TRBJ2-7 for the parts outside the CDR3, the full variable domain is DTGVSQNPRHKITKRGQNVTFRCDPISEHNRLYWYRQTLGQGPEFLTYFQNEAQLEKSRLLSDRFSAERPKGSFSTLEIQRTEQGDSAMYLCASSLDREVEQYFGPGTRLTVT.